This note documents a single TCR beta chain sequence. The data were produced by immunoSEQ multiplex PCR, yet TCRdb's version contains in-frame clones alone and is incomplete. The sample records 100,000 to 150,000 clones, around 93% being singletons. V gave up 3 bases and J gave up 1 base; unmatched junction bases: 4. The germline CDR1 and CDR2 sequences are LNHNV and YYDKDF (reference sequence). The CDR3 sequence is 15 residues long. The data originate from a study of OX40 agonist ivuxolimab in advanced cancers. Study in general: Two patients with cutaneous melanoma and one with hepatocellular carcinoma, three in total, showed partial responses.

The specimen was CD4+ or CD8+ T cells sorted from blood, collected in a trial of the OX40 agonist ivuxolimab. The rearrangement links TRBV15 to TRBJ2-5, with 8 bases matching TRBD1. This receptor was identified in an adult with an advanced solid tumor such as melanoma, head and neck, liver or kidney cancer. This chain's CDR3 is CATSRGQEFQETQYF. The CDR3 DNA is TGTGCCACCAGCAGGGGACAGGAGTTCCAAGAGACCCAGTACTTC.